A single sample gave rise to the 22 T cell receptor beta chains below, sequenced in a study of shared clonotypes between healthy human individuals. Clones were read by immunoSEQ multiplex PCR, and TCRdb kept only the in-frame ones, dropping some. The sample lists 2 million to 2.5 million clones, 85% to 95% occurring once. Sequencing input: naive CD4+ T cells from PBMCs. The subset is: CD45RA+ positively selected. Receptors were obtained from a young man in good health. Some clones in this sample may be carry-over from other donors' samples.

The V gene is TRBV19, the J gene TRBJ1-4, with TRBD1 identical over 7 bases. From germline, CDR1 is LNHDA and CDR2 SQIVND (reference sequence). Trimming at V came to 7 bases and at J to 6 bases, leaving 5 bases not matched to a gene. There are 13 residues in the CDR3. CDR3 nucleotide sequence: TGTGCCAGTAACAGGGGAACATATGAAAAACTGTTTTTT. Protein: CASNRGTYEKLFF.

This clone was recorded once. CDR3: CASSFGLGSNTGELFF. CDR3 sequence (DNA): TGTGCCAGCAGCTTCGGACTAGGGTCGAACACCGGGGAGCTGTTTTTT. The chain has TRBV2 and TRBJ2-2; 7 bases fit TRBD2. CDR1 and CDR2 (germline): SNHLY, FYNNEI. This CDR3 contains 16 residues. V was pared by 6 bases and J by 0 bases, with 7 bases of the junction left unmatched.

This chain connects TRBV30 to TRBJ1-2, with TRBD1 identical over 10 bases. V gave up 3 bases and J gave up 0 bases; unmatched junction bases: 13. Germline V lookup: CDR1 GTSNPN, CDR2 SVGIG (reference sequence). CDR3 length equals 18 residues. The DNA for the CDR3 is TGTGCCTGGAGCCAATTTAAGGGACAGGGGACAGCTAACTATGGCTACACCTTC. Protein product: CAWSQFKGQGTANYGYTF. Full variable domain (missing parts from reference TRBV30 and TRBJ1-2): SQTIHQWPATLVQPVGSPLSLECTVEGTSNPNLYWYRQAAGRGLQLLFYSVGIGQISSEVPQNLSASRPQDRQFILSSKKLLLSDSGFYLCAWSQFKGQGTANYGYTFGSGTRLTVV.

The CDR3 DNA follows: TGTGCCAGCAGCCCAGCAACGGGGGACTACGAGCAGTACTTC. Residues: CASSPATGDYEQYF. V is TRBV11-1 and J is TRBJ2-7; D perhaps matches TRBD2 (6 bases). CDR3 length equals 14 residues. Trimming took off 5 bases at V and 3 bases at J, with 14 bases between the two ends. Germline V lookup: CDR1 SGHAT, CDR2 FQDESV (reference sequence).

This chain connects TRBV5-6 to TRBJ1-3; TRBD1 aligns across 8 bases. The CDR3 contains 16 residues. Germline V CDR1 and CDR2: SGHDT, YYEEEE. The ends lost 4 bases at V and 0 bases at J; junction bases unmatched: 6. CDR3 amino acids: CASSPGGPGSGNTIYF. CDR3 DNA sequence: TGTGCCAGCAGCCCAGGGGGCCCAGGCTCTGGAAACACCATATATTTT.

The chain carries TRBV5-1 and TRBJ1-4; no reliable D call. Trimming took 0 bases from V and 6 from J, leaving 9 bases between them. Germline CDR1 is SGHRS and CDR2 is YFSETQ. CDR3 length: 14 residues. CDR3 coding DNA: TGCGCCAGCAGCTTGGGTCTGGCGGATGAAAAACTGTTTTTT. It yields the protein CASSLGLADEKLFF.

The chain uses TRBV27 and TRBJ2-3, with 9 nucleotides matching TRBD1. V was clipped by 9 bases and J by 4 bases; unmatched bases: 11. CDR3 size: 15 residues. Germline V gene data show CDR1 as MNHEY and CDR2 as SMNVEV (reference sequence). The CDR3 DNA sequence: TGTGCCAGAGCCGGGGACAGGGAAGGAGCAGATACGCAGTATTTT. Its translation: CARAGDREGADTQYF.

This chain uses TRBV13 with TRBJ2-1; 9 bases match TRBD1. J was trimmed by 10 bases and V by 5 bases; bases with no gene match: 9. CDR1 is PRHDT, CDR2 FYEKMQ, per germline (reference sequence). The CDR3 loop spans 14 amino acids. CDR3 sequence: CASSLSDRGNEQFF. DNA for the CDR3: TGTGCCAGCAGCCTGAGCGACAGGGGGAACGAGCAGTTCTTC.

The J gene is TRBJ2-3, the V gene TRBV10-3; 8 positions agree with TRBD1. The germline CDR1 and CDR2 sequences are ENHRY and SYGVKD. V gave up 6 bases and J gave up 5 bases; unmatched junction bases: 1. This CDR3 has 12 residues. CDR3: CAISTGGDTQYF. In nucleotides, the CDR3 is TGTGCCATCAGCACAGGGGGAGATACGCAGTATTTT.

The chain recombines TRBV7-9 with TRBJ2-1, with D possibly being TRBD2 (6 bases). CDR1 is SEHNR and CDR2 is FQNEAQ in the germline V gene (reference sequence). This CDR3 has 15 amino acids. V was cut by 3 bases and J by 12 bases, with 21 bases left in between. This CDR3 reads CASSLLGGALRGQFF. For the CDR3, the DNA is TGTGCCAGCAGCTTGTTAGGAGGGGCTTTGAGGGGGCAGTTCTTC.

The chain links TRBV7-2 to TRBJ2-3; the match to TRBD2 covers 8 bases. This CDR3 has 13 amino acids. Per the germline V gene, CDR1 is SGHTA and CDR2 is FQGNSA. J gave up 1 base and V 8 bases, and 2 bases lay outside the gene matches. CDR3 loop: CASQRERTDTQYF. The CDR3 DNA reads TGTGCCAGCCAGCGGGAGCGCACAGATACGCAGTATTTT.

With regard to this clone: The same CDR3 can be traced to other DNA sequences in this sample. The chain is built from TRBV2 and TRBJ1-5; D is ambiguous. Germline CDR1 and CDR2: SNHLY and FYNNEI. V lost 2 bases and J 4 bases, leaving 6 bases between the germline ends. The CDR3 length is 13 residues. The CDR3 reads CASSEIQNQPQHF. CDR3 DNA: TGTGCCAGCAGTGAAATTCAGAATCAGCCCCAGCATTTT.

This chain's CDR3 is CASSRADGNTEAFF. CDR3 nucleotides: TGCGCCAGCAGCAGGGCCGACGGGAACACTGAAGCTTTCTTT. This chain joins TRBV5-1 and TRBJ1-1; D unclear. Germline values: CDR1 SGHRS, CDR2 YFSETQ. The CDR3 extends over 14 amino acids. The V end was cut by 4 bases, the J end by 1 base, with 11 bases between.

This chain connects TRBV11-2 to TRBJ2-7; unclear D gene. V was cut by 2 bases and J by 0 bases, with 8 bases left in between. Germline loops: CDR1 SGHAT, CDR2 FQNNGV. CDR3 length: 14 amino acids. CDR3: CASSLRLTSYEQYF. The CDR3 DNA is TGTGCCAGCAGCTTACGGCTAACCTCCTACGAGCAGTACTTC.

The chain uses TRBV5-6 and TRBJ2-3; TRBD2 is a possible D gene (5 bases). Germline CDR1 and CDR2: SGHDT and YYEEEE. The V end lost 5 bases, the J end lost 4 bases, and 17 bases lay between the germline ends. The CDR3 is made up of 15 amino acids. The CDR3 region has the DNA TGTGCCAGCAGTCCCTCGGGGTTCGGCGCAGATACGCAGTATTTT. This sequence encodes CASSPSGFGADTQYF. Supplemented by reference TRBV5-6 and TRBJ2-3, the full variable domain reads DAGVTQSPTHLIKTRGQQVTLRCSPKSGHDTVSWYQQALGQGPQFIFQYYEEEERQRGNFPDRFSGHQFPNYSSELNVNALLLGDSALYLCASSPSGFGADTQYFGPGTRLTVL.

This chain links TRBV30 with TRBJ2-5; 10 bases map to TRBD1. The DNA end is more similar to TRBJ2-7, so the J call may be wrong. The CDR3 has 15 amino acids. CDR1 is GTSNPN and CDR2 is SVGIG in the germline V gene (reference sequence). The CDR3 nucleotides are TGTGCCTGCCGGGCTGTGGGACAGGGGCTTTACGAGCAGTACTTC. This sequence encodes CACRAVGQGLYEQYF.

The V and J genes are TRBV29-1 and TRBJ2-5; 10 bases match TRBD2. Germline V gene lookup returns CDR1 SQVTM and CDR2 ANQGSEA. With V trimmed by 7 bases and J by 4 bases, 12 bases remained unmatched. CDR3 length equals 15 residues. The CDR3 DNA reads TGCAGCGGAACGAAAGCGGGAGGGCCATCAGAGACCCAGTACTTC. It translates to CSGTKAGGPSETQYF.

This chain connects TRBV19 to TRBJ2-7; TRBD2 matches at 12 bases. The V gene's germline CDR1 is LNHDA and CDR2 SQIVND (reference sequence). The CDR3 runs 17 residues. Germline trimming cut 1 base from V and 0 bases from J; bases unmatched to any gene: 4. This CDR3 reads CASSIGGLAGNSYEQYF. In DNA form, the CDR3 reads TGTGCCAGTAGTATAGGAGGACTAGCGGGGAACTCCTACGAGCAGTACTTC.

This chain uses TRBV27 with TRBJ2-1; 7 nucleotides align to TRBD1. V lost 3 bases and J lost 0; bases outside the gene matches: 8. The length of the CDR3 is 17 residues. Germline CDR1 and CDR2: MNHEY and SMNVEV (reference sequence). The chain's CDR3 is CASSFIGQVSSYNEQFF. Here the CDR3 DNA reads TGTGCCAGCAGTTTTATCGGACAGGTTAGCTCCTACAATGAGCAGTTCTTC.

The table lists this clone with a few counts. The J gene is TRBJ1-5, the V gene TRBV28; no clear D. This CDR3 has 11 residues. Germline V gene lookup returns CDR1 MDHEN and CDR2 SYDVKM. V lost 7 bases to trimming and J lost 6 bases, with 7 bases between them. CDR3 in amino acids: CASKGAQPQHF. CDR3 DNA: TGTGCCAGCAAGGGAGCTCAGCCCCAGCATTTT. Using reference TRBV28 and TRBJ1-5 for the parts outside the CDR3, the full variable domain is DVKVTQSSRYLVKRTGEKVFLECVQDMDHENMFWYRQDPGLGLRLIYFSYDVKMKEKGDIPEGYSVSREKKERFSLILESASTNQTSMYLCASKGAQPQHFGDGTRLSIL.

The genes are TRBV30 and TRBJ2-5; D possibly corresponds to TRBD2 (5 bases). CDR3 length equals 13 residues. Trimming stripped 1 base from V and 7 bases from J, with 13 bases between. Germline-derived CDR1 and CDR2 are GTSNPN and SVGIG (reference sequence). The CDR3: CAWSGAASGTQYF. The DNA of the CDR3 is TGTGCCTGGAGTGGGGCGGCAAGCGGGACCCAGTACTTC.

The genes are TRBV28 and TRBJ1-4, with 9 positions matching TRBD1. Germline lookup yields CDR1 MDHEN and CDR2 SYDVKM. Germline trimming cut 4 bases from V and 3 bases from J; bases unmatched to any gene: 6. This CDR3 has 16 residues. The CDR3 region has the DNA TGTGCCAGCAGTTCCGGGACAGGGAGGGCTAATGAAAAACTGTTTTTT. Its protein is CASSSGTGRANEKLFF. Supplemented by reference TRBV28 and TRBJ1-4, the full variable domain reads DVKVTQSSRYLVKRTGEKVFLECVQDMDHENMFWYRQDPGLGLRLIYFSYDVKMKEKGDIPEGYSVSREKKERFSLILESASTNQTSMYLCASSSGTGRANEKLFFGSGTQLSVL.